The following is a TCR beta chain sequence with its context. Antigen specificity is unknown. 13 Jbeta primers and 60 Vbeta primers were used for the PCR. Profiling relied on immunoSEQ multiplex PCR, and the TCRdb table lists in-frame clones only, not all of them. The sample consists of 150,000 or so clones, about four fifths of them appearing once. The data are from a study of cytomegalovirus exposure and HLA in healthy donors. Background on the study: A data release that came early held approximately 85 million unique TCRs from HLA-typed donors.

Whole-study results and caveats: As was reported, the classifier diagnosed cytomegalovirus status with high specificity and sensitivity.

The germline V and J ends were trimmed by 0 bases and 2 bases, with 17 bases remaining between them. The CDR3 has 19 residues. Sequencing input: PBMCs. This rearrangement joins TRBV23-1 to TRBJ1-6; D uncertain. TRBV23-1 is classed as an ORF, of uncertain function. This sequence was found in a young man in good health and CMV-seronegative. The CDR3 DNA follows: TGCGCCAGCAGTCAATCGGGAGGGAATAGGGATCCCTATAATTCACCCCTCCACTTT. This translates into CASSQSGGNRDPYNSPLHF.